Presented here are 17 T cell receptor beta chains from one specimen sequenced in a study of cytomegalovirus exposure and HLA in healthy donors. With 60 Vbeta and 13 Jbeta primers, the PCR was carried out. Measured with immunoSEQ multiplex PCR; TCRdb has only the in-frame clones, and not every one. The sample consists of 130,000 or so clones, around 78% of them appearing once. Sequencing was done on a sample of PBMCs. These receptors came from a female donor in good health and CMV-seropositive.

The J gene is TRBJ2-5, the V gene TRBV5-1; 7 bases are a match to TRBD1. Germline lookup yields CDR1 SGHRS and CDR2 YFSETQ. CDR3 length: 16 residues. Losses at the gene ends were 0 bases for V and 4 bases for J; bases not matched to a gene: 9. The CDR3 region is CASSLAGDRAGETQYF. Here the CDR3 DNA reads TGCGCCAGCAGCTTGGCCGGAGACAGGGCTGGAGAGACCCAGTACTTC. The full variable domain, in which reference TRBV5-1 and TRBJ2-5 provide the parts outside the CDR3, is KAGVTQTPRYLIKTRGQQVTLSCSPISGHRSVSWYQQTPGQGLQFLFEYFSETQRNKGNFPGRFSGRQFSNSRSEMNVSTLELGDSALYLCASSLAGDRAGETQYFGPGTRLLVL.

This chain uses TRBV5-1 with TRBJ2-7; 11 nucleotides match TRBD1. Germline-derived CDR1 and CDR2 are SGHRS and YFSETQ. The CDR3 runs 19 residues. The ends lost 1 base at V and 2 bases at J; junction bases unmatched: 14. CDR3 in amino acids: CASSLRGQGARMATYEQYF. The CDR3 DNA sequence: TGCGCCAGCAGCTTGCGAGGACAGGGGGCGCGTATGGCGACCTACGAGCAGTACTTC.

This clone was seen a handful of times. The chain employs TRBV25-1 and TRBJ1-5, with a possible D match to TRBD1 (5 bases). Trimming shortened V by 4 bases and J by 8 bases, and 15 bases separated the two germline ends. Germline CDR1 is MGHDK and CDR2 is SYGVNS. The CDR3 totals 14 residues. The DNA of the CDR3 is TGTGCCAGCAGTGCAACAGCAGGGTGGGAGCCCCAGCATTTT. This encodes CASSATAGWEPQHF.

This chain connects TRBV4-1 to TRBJ2-1; 12 positions agree with TRBD1. This CDR3 contains 15 residues. The germline CDR1 and CDR2 sequences are MGHRA and YSYEKL. J lost 8 bases, V lost 2 bases, and 4 bases had no gene match. CDR3 amino acids: CASSQSGTGGDEQFF. CDR3 coding DNA: TGCGCCAGCAGCCAATCCGGGACAGGGGGCGATGAGCAGTTCTTC.

V usage is TRBV4-1 and J usage is TRBJ2-5; 8 bases align to TRBD1. CDR1 MGHRA and CDR2 YSYEKL come from the germline V gene. The CDR3 extends over 15 amino acids. V trimming: 6 bases; J trimming: 5 bases; junction bases outside the gene matches: 11. The CDR3 DNA reads TGCGCCAGCAGTCCCGGACAGGGAAGTCGGGAGACCCAGTACTTC. It is translated as CASSPGQGSRETQYF.

On this clone: Other nucleotide sequences in the sample specify the same CDR3. The CDR3 DNA sequence: TGCGCCAGCAGCTTGCAGGGCTCCTACGAGCAGTACTTC. Its protein product is CASSLQGSYEQYF. This chain connects TRBV5-1 to TRBJ2-7; D is perhaps TRBD1 (5 bases). Germline-derived CDR1 and CDR2 are SGHRS and YFSETQ. The CDR3 spans 13 residues. V gave up 1 base and J gave up 0 bases, with 5 bases separating them.

This sequence joins TRBV9 and TRBJ2-3; TRBD1 agrees at 9 bases. The junction had 5 bases not matched to a gene; V was cut back by 2 bases and J by 4 bases. This CDR3 region has 15 residues. From germline, CDR1 is SGDLS and CDR2 YYNGEE. CDR3 protein: CASSVTGGFADTQYF. In nucleotides, the CDR3 is TGTGCCAGCAGCGTGACAGGGGGGTTCGCAGATACGCAGTATTTT.

The CDR3 loop is CAWSGTPGTGSSYEQYF. The CDR3 DNA is TGTGCCTGGAGTGGAACCCCCGGGACAGGAAGCTCCTACGAGCAGTACTTC. The chain joins TRBV30 to TRBJ2-7, with 8 bases lining up with TRBD1. Trimming removed 1 base from V and 0 bases from J; junction bases left unmatched: 11. The germline gives CDR1 GTSNPN, CDR2 SVGIG (reference sequence). The CDR3 has 17 residues.

J is TRBJ2-5 and V is TRBV7-6, with D perhaps TRBD2 (5 bases). Matching the DNA end better, TRBJ2-7 makes the J call doubtful. The CDR3 loop spans 16 amino acids. Germline CDR1 and CDR2: SGHVS and FNYEAQ. As DNA, the CDR3 is TGTGCCAGCAGCTTAGAATTTGAGCGGAACTCCTACGAGCAGTACTTC. Encoded protein: CASSLEFERNSYEQYF.

The rearrangement links TRBV13 to TRBJ2-1; 8 positions match TRBD2. CDR1 and CDR2 from the germline V gene are PRHDT and FYEKMQ (reference sequence). The CDR3 spans 13 residues. Germline trimming cut 3 bases from V and 6 bases from J; bases unmatched to any gene: 1. CDR3 region: CASSFGTSNEQFF. Written as DNA, the CDR3 is TGTGCCAGCAGCTTTGGGACTAGCAATGAGCAGTTCTTC.

This sequence joins TRBV6-5 and TRBJ1-5; perhaps TRBD1 as D (5 bases). The CDR3 is 15 amino acids. Germline V gives CDR1 MNHEY, CDR2 SVGAGI. The V gene lost 0 bases and the J gene lost 3 bases, with 9 bases spanning the gap. In nucleotides, the CDR3 is TGTGCCAGCAGTTACTCCTCGACAGTCAATCAGCCCCAGCATTTT. Translated, it gives CASSYSSTVNQPQHF.

This chain links TRBV5-4 with TRBJ2-7; D might be TRBD1 (6 bases). The CDR3 spans 14 residues. Trimming removed 0 bases at V and 1 base at J, with 8 bases between. CDR1 is SGHNT and CDR2 is YYREEE in the germline V gene (reference sequence). Here the CDR3 reads CASSLGDRSYEQYF. Here the CDR3 DNA reads TGTGCCAGCAGCTTGGGTGACAGGTCCTACGAGCAGTACTTC.

The V call is TRBV5-1, the J call TRBJ1-1; D perhaps matches TRBD1 (5 bases). The CDR3 is 11 amino acids. Trimming left V 4 bases short and J 6 bases short, with 7 bases between. CDR1 is SGHRS and CDR2 is YFSETQ in the germline V gene. The CDR3 DNA reads as TGCGCCAGCAGCGGACAATCTGAAGCTTTCTTT. Protein product: CASSGQSEAFF.

This chain connects TRBV27 to TRBJ1-2, with D possibly being TRBD1 (6 bases). CDR3 length: 13 amino acids. V was trimmed by 7 bases and J by 8 bases, leaving 17 bases between them. CDR1 MNHEY and CDR2 SMNVEV come from the germline V gene (reference sequence). This CDR3 reads CASTTRGREGYTF. CDR3 nucleotides: TGTGCCAGCACCACACGGGGGCGGGAGGGCTACACCTTC.

V usage is TRBV7-9 and J usage is TRBJ2-5; weak D call: TRBD1 (6 bases). Trimming took off 5 bases at V and 7 bases at J, with 14 bases between the two ends. CDR3 size: 13 residues. The germline V gene has CDR1 SEHNR and CDR2 FQNEAQ (reference sequence). For the CDR3, the DNA is TGTGCCAGCAGCCAGACAGGAGAGGGGACCCAGTACTTC. Amino acid sequence: CASSQTGEGTQYF. The whole variable domain, remainder taken from reference TRBV7-9 and TRBJ2-5, is DTGVSQNPRHKITKRGQNVTFRCDPISEHNRLYWYRQTLGQGPEFLTYFQNEAQLEKSRLLSDRFSAERPKGSFSTLEIQRTEQGDSAMYLCASSQTGEGTQYFGPGTRLLVL.

This clone came up once. The chain joins TRBV27 to TRBJ1-5; 8 nucleotides match TRBD1. V dropped 8 bases and J dropped 7; count of bases not matched to a gene: 7. This CDR3 is built from 13 residues. Per germline, CDR1 MNHEY and CDR2 SMNVEV (reference sequence). The CDR3 DNA sequence: TGTGCCAGCCGAACAGGGGGAAACCAGCCCCAGCATTTT. It specifies CASRTGGNQPQHF.

This clone has just a few counts. V usage is TRBV6-5 and J usage is TRBJ1-4; D is undetermined. CDR3 length: 14 residues. CDR1 is MNHEY and CDR2 is SVGAGI in the germline V gene. The V end lost 2 bases, the J end lost 4 bases, and 8 bases lay between the germline ends. The CDR3 loop is CASSYPGLNEKLFF. The CDR3 nucleotides read TGTGCCAGCAGTTACCCCGGACTTAATGAAAAACTGTTTTTT.